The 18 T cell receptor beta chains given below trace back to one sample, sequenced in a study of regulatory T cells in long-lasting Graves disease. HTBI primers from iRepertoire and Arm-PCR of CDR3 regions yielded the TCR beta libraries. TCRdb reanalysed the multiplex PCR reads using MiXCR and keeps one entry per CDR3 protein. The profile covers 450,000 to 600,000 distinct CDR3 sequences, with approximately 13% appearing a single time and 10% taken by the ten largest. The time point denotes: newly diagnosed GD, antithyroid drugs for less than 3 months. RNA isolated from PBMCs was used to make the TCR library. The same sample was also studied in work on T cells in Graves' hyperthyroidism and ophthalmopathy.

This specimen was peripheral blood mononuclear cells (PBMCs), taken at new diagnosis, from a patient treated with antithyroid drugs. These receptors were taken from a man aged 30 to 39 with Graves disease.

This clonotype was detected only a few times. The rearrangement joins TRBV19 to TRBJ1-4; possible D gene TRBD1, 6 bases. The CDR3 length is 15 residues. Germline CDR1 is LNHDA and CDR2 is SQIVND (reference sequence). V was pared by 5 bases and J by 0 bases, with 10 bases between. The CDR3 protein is CASSPHRATNEKLFF. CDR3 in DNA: TGTGCCAGTAGTCCTCACAGGGCAACTAATGAAAAACTGTTTTTT.

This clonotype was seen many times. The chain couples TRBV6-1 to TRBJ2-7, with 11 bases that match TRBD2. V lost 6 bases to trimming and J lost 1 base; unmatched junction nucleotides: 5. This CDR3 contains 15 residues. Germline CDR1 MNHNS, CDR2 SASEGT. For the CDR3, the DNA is TGTGCCAGCAGAGACCTAGCGGGAGGTTCCTACGAGCAGTACTTC. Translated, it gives CASRDLAGGSYEQYF.

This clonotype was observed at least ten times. CDR3 in amino acids: CSAGGANTHEQYF. The CDR3, as DNA: TGCAGTGCTGGGGGAGCCAATACCCACGAGCAGTACTTC. The chain combines TRBV20-1 with TRBJ2-7; D is possibly TRBD1 or TRBD2 (5 bases each). The ends were cut back, 5 bases at V and 5 bases at J, with 16 bases in the middle. The CDR3 totals 13 residues. Germline values: CDR1 DFQATT, CDR2 SNEGSKA (reference sequence).

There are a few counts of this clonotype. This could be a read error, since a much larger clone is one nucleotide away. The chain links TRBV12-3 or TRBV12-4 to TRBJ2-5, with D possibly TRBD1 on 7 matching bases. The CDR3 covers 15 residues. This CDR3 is CAGRKGAEGATTQYF. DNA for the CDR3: TGTGCCGGCAGGAAAGGAGCGGAGGGGGCAACGACCCAGTACTTC.

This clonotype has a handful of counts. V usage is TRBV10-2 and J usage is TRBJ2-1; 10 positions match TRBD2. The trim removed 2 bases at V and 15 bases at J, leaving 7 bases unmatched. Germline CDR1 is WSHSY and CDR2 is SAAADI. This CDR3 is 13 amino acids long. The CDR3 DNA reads TGCGCCAGCAGTGAGGTGTCTAGCGGGAGAATGTTCTTC. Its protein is CASSEVSSGRMFF.

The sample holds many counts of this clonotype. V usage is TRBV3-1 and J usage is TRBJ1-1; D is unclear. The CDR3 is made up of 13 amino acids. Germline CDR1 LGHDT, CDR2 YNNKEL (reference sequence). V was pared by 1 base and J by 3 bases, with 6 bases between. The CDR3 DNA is TGTGCCAGCAGCCAAGGACTGCACACTGAAGCTTTCTTT. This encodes CASSQGLHTEAFF.

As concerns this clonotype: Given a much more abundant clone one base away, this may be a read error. The CDR3 sequence: CSAYVALPGDDGHTF. The CDR3 DNA follows: TGCAGTGCTTACGTCGCTCTCCCAGGGGACGATGGCCACACCTTC. This chain uses TRBV20-1 with TRBJ1-2; D is possibly TRBD1 (6 bases). This CDR3 spans 15 amino acids. CDR1 is DFQATT, CDR2 SNEGSKA, per germline (reference sequence).

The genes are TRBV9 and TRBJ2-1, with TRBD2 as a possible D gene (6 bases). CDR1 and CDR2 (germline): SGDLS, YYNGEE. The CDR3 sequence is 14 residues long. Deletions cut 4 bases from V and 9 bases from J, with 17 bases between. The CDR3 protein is CASSQWASEREQFF. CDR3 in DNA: TGTGCCAGCAGCCAGTGGGCTAGCGAACGTGAGCAGTTCTTC.

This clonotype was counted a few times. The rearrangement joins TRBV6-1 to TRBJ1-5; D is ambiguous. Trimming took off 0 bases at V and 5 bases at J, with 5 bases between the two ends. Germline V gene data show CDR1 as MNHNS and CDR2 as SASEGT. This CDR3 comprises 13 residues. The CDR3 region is CASSEAVYQPQHF. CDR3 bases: TGTGCCAGCAGTGAAGCAGTATATCAGCCCCAGCATTTT.

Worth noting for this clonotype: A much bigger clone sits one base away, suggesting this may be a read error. The DNA for the CDR3 is TGCAGCGTACTACCCCGGTGGGGGTTCGAGCAGTACTTC. It yields the protein CSVLPRWGFEQYF. The genes are TRBV29-1 and TRBJ2-7; D may be TRBD1 or TRBD2 (5 bases each). The CDR3 totals 13 residues. Looked up from germline, CDR1 is SQVTM and CDR2 is ANQGSEA. The V end lost 6 bases, the J end lost 6 bases, and 18 bases lay between the germline ends.

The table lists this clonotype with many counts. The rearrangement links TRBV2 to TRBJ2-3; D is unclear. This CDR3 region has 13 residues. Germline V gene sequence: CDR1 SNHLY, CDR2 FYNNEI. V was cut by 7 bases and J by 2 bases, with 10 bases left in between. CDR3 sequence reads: CASNLLYTDTQYF. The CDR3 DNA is TGTGCCAGCAACCTCCTATACACAGATACGCAGTATTTT.

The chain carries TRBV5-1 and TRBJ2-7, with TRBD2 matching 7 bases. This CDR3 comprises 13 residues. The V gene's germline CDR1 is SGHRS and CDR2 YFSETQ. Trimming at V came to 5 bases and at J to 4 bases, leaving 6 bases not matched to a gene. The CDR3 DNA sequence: TGCGCCAGCAGACAACTAGCGAGATACGAGCAGTACTTC. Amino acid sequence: CASRQLARYEQYF.

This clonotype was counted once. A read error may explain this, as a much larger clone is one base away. For the CDR3, the DNA is TGTGCCAGTCAACTGGCGGGAGGGCCCCACGAGCAGTGCTTC. This sequence encodes CASQLAGGPHEQCF. This sequence joins TRBV12-3 or TRBV12-4 and TRBJ2-7, with 9 bases that match TRBD2. CDR3 length equals 14 residues.

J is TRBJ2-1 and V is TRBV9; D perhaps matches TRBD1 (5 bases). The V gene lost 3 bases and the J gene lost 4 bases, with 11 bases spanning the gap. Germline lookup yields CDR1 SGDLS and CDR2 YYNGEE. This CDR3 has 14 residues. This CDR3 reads CASSATASYNEQFF. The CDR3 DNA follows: TGTGCCAGCAGCGCGACAGCAAGTTACAATGAGCAGTTCTTC.

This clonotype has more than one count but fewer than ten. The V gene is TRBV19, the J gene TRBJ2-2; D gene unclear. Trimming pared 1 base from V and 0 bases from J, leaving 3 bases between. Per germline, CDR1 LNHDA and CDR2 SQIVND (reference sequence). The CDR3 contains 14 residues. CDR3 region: CASSIASNTGELFF. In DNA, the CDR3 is TGTGCCAGTAGTATAGCTTCGAACACCGGGGAGCTGTTTTTT.

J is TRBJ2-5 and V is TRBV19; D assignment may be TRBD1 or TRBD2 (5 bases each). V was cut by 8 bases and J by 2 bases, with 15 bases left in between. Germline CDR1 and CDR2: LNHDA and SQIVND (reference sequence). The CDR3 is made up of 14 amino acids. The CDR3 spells CASRGAGWQETQYF. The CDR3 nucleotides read TGTGCCAGTCGAGGGGCGGGTTGGCAAGAGACCCAGTACTTC.

The CDR3: CASSRSQGMSEAFF. The CDR3 coding sequence is TGTGCCAGCAGTCGCTCACAGGGGATGTCTGAAGCTTTCTTT. The chain recombines TRBV6-1 with TRBJ1-1, with TRBD1 matching 7 bases. From germline, CDR1 is MNHNS and CDR2 SASEGT. The V segment lost 5 bases and the J segment 6 bases; nucleotides outside the gene matches: 9. There are 14 residues in the CDR3.

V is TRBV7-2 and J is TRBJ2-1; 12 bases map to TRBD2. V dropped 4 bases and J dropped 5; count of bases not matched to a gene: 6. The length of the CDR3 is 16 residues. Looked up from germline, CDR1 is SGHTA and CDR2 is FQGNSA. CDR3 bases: TGTGCCAGCAGCTCCCCGACTAGCGGGAGAAACAATGAGCAGTTCTTC. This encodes CASSSPTSGRNNEQFF.